What follows are 11 T cell receptor beta chains derived from one specimen sequenced in a study of CD8 T cells in Susac syndrome. The authors reverse transcribed roughly 0.5 to 1 ug RNA with random hexamers. TCRdb processed the immunoSEQ multiplex PCR reads anew with MiXCR; each CDR3 protein has one entry. The sample consists of roughly 330,000 distinct CDR3 sequences, 90% to 95% of them appearing once. Input material: CD4+ T cells from PBMCs. All receptors come from a human donor with multiple sclerosis.

V is TRBV10-2 and J is TRBJ2-1; no firm D call. The CDR3 loop spans 16 amino acids. The ends were cut back, 6 bases at V and 2 bases at J, with 17 bases in the middle. Germline V gene lookup returns CDR1 WSHSY and CDR2 SAAADI. The CDR3 DNA reads TGCGCCAGCAGGGACCCCCTTGGCAGGACCTACAATGAGCAGTTCTTC. This translates into CASRDPLGRTYNEQFF.

The V call is TRBV30, the J call TRBJ2-5; 16 bases agree with TRBD2. V trimming: 4 bases; J trimming: 5 bases; junction bases outside the gene matches: 13. The CDR3 loop spans 18 amino acids. In germline, CDR1 is GTSNPN, CDR2 SVGIG (reference sequence). The DNA of the CDR3 is TGTGCCTGGATGACAAAGGGACTAGCGGGGGGGCGTGTCGAGACCCAGTACTTC. Amino acid sequence: CAWMTKGLAGGRVETQYF.

V is TRBV7-2 and J is TRBJ2-2; 7 positions match TRBD1. This CDR3 comprises 16 residues. V lost 6 bases, J lost 5 bases, and 12 bases stayed unmatched. In germline, CDR1 is SGHTA, CDR2 FQGNSA. CDR3 amino acids: CASRSTGTDITGELFF. The CDR3 DNA reads TGTGCCAGCAGAAGTACCGGGACAGATATAACCGGGGAGCTGTTTTTT.

The chain recombines TRBV27 with TRBJ2-1, with 8 bases that match TRBD1. V lost 2 bases, J lost 7 bases, and 13 bases stayed unmatched. Germline CDR1 MNHEY, CDR2 SMNVEV (reference sequence). There are 17 residues in the CDR3. Written as DNA, the CDR3 is TGTGCCAGCAGTTTAACTTCAGTGACAGGGGCGCCAAATGAGCAGTTCTTC. It yields the protein CASSLTSVTGAPNEQFF.

The CDR3 DNA sequence: TGTGCCAGCAGCTTCCAGGGTTCCTACGAGCAGTACTTC. Its protein product is CASSFQGSYEQYF. The chain carries TRBV7-2 and TRBJ2-7; D may be TRBD1 (5 bases). Germline V CDR1 and CDR2: SGHTA, FQGNSA. The germline V and J ends were trimmed by 3 bases and 1 base, with 7 bases remaining between them. The CDR3 consists of 13 residues.

The J gene is TRBJ2-5, the V gene TRBV15, with D possibly being TRBD1 or TRBD2 (6 bases each). The V gene lost 4 bases and the J gene lost 2 bases, with 11 bases spanning the gap. The CDR3 has 14 amino acids. Germline loops: CDR1 LNHNV, CDR2 YYDKDF (reference sequence). The CDR3 coding sequence is TGTGCCACCAGCATCCTAGGGGGGCAAGAGACCCAGTACTTC. This codes for CATSILGGQETQYF.

The chain carries TRBV7-3 and TRBJ2-3; no firm D call. Trimming removed 5 bases from V and 5 bases from J, with 8 bases in between. The CDR3 extends over 12 amino acids. Germline V gene data show CDR1 as SGHTA and CDR2 as FQGTGA. The CDR3 spells CASSHVGDTQYF. CDR3 nucleotides: TGTGCCAGCAGCCACGTTGGAGATACGCAGTATTTT.

The chain is built from TRBV15 and TRBJ2-1; tentatively, D is TRBD2 (5 bases). CDR1 is LNHNV and CDR2 is YYDKDF in the germline V gene (reference sequence). The CDR3 spans 13 residues. V lost 7 bases, J lost 4 bases, and 11 bases lay in between. For the CDR3, the DNA is TGTGCCACCAACCCGGGATCGTACAATGAGCAGTTCTTC. It specifies CATNPGSYNEQFF. Combining the CDR3 with reference TRBV15 and TRBJ2-1 gives the whole variable domain DAMVIQNPRYQVTQFGKPVTLSCSQTLNHNVMYWYQQKSSQAPKLLFHYYDKDFNNEADTPDNFQSRRPNTSFCFLDIRSPGLGDTAMYLCATNPGSYNEQFFGPGTRLTVL.

This rearrangement joins TRBV20-1 to TRBJ2-3; the match to TRBD2 covers 7 bases. CDR1 is DFQATT and CDR2 is SNEGSKA in the germline V gene (reference sequence). The V segment lost 6 bases and the J segment 6 bases; nucleotides outside the gene matches: 12. The CDR3 totals 14 residues. CDR3 sequence (DNA): TGCAGTGCAGACCTGAGCGGGACGGAGGATACGCAGTATTTT. This gives the protein CSADLSGTEDTQYF.

The chain employs TRBV20-1 and TRBJ2-3, with TRBD2 identical over 8 bases. The CDR3 length is 14 residues. J lost 2 bases, V lost 6 bases, and 7 bases had no gene match. Looked up from germline, CDR1 is DFQATT and CDR2 is SNEGSKA (reference sequence). The CDR3 DNA reads as TGCAGTGCCGTAAGCGGGAGATACACAGATACGCAGTATTTT. This encodes CSAVSGRYTDTQYF.

The chain is built from TRBV20-1 and TRBJ2-1, with 8 bases that match TRBD1. Germline V CDR1 and CDR2: DFQATT, SNEGSKA (reference sequence). With 5 bases clipped from V and 7 bases from J, the junction kept 7 bases outside the gene matches. CDR3 length equals 13 residues. The CDR3, as DNA: TGCAGTGCTTTCAGACAGGGGATTAATGAGCAGTTCTTC. Translation: CSAFRQGINEQFF.